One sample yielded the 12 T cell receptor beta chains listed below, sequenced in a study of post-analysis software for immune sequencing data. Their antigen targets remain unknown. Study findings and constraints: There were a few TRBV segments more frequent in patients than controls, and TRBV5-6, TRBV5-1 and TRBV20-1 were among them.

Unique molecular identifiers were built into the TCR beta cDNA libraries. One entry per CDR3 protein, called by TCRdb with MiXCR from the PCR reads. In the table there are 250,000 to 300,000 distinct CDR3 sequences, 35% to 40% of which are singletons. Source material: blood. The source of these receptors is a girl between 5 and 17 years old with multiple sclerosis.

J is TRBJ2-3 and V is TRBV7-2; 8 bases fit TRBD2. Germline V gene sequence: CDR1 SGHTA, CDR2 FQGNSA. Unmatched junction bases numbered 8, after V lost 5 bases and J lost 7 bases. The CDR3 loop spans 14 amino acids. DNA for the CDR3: TGTGCCAGCAGCCGCGCGGGAGGAACGAATACGCAGTATTTT. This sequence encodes CASSRAGGTNTQYF.

The chain's CDR3 is CASGRGHRTEAFF. DNA of the CDR3: TGTGCCAGTGGGAGGGGACACCGCACTGAAGCTTTCTTT. The genes are TRBV19 and TRBJ1-1; maybe TRBD1 (6 bases). This CDR3 has 13 amino acids. The germline V gene encodes CDR1 LNHDA and CDR2 SQIVND (reference sequence). The ends were cut back, 8 bases at V and 4 bases at J, with 14 bases in the middle.

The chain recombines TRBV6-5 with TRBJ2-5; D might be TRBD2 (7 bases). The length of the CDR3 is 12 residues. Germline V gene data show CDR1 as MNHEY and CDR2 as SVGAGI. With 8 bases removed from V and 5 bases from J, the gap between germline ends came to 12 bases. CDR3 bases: TGTGCCAGCTGGCGGGGGCACGAGACCCAGTACTTC. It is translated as CASWRGHETQYF.

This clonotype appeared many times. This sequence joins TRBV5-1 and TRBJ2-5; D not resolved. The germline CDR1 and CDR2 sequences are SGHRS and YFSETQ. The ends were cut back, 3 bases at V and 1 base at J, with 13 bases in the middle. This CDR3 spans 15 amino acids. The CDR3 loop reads CASSWNFGSQETQYF. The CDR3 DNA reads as TGCGCCAGCAGCTGGAACTTCGGGTCCCAAGAGACCCAGTACTTC.

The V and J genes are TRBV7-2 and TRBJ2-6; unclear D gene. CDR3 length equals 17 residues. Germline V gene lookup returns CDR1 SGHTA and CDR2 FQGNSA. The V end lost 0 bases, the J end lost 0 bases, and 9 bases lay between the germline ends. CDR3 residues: CASSLALRSSGANVLTF. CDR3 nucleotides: TGTGCCAGCAGCTTAGCGCTTAGGAGCTCTGGGGCCAACGTCCTGACTTTC.

CDR3 sequence (DNA): TGTGCCAGCAGGCTAACAGGGAGCACTGAAGCTTTCTTT. It yields the protein CASRLTGSTEAFF. The genes are TRBV27 and TRBJ1-1, with D perhaps matching TRBD1 (6 bases). CDR1 and CDR2 from the germline V gene are MNHEY and SMNVEV (reference sequence). The CDR3 has 13 amino acids. The V end was cut by 6 bases, the J end by 4 bases, with 12 bases between.

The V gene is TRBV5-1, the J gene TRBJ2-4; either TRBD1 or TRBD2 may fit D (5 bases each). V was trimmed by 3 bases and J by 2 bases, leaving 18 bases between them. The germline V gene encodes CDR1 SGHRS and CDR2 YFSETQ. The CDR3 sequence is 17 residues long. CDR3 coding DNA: TGCGCCAGCAGCTGGGGGACGGGTCTTTCACCCAAAAACATTCAGTACTTC. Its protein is CASSWGTGLSPKNIQYF.

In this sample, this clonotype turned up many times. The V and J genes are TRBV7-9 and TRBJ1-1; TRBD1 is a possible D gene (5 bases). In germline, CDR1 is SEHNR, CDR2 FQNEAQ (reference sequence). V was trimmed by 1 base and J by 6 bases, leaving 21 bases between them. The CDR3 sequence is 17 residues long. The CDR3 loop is CASSLVGTGREYPEAFF. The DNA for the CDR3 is TGTGCCAGCAGCTTAGTTGGGACCGGCAGGGAATACCCTGAAGCTTTCTTT.

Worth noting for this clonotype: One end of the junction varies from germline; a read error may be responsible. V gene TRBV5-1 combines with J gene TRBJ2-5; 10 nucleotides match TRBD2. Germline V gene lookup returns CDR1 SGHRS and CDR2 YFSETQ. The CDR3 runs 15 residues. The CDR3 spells CASTLRLAGVDEQYF. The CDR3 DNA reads TGCGCCAGCACCTTGAGGCTAGCGGGGGTAGATGAGCAGTACTTC.

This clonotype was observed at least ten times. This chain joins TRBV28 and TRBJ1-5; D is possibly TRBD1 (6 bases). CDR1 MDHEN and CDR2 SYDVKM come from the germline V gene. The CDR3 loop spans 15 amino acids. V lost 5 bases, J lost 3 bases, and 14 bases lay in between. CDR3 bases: TGTGCCAGCAGTCGAACAGGGTCCCCCAATCAGCCCCAGCATTTT. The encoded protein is CASSRTGSPNQPQHF.

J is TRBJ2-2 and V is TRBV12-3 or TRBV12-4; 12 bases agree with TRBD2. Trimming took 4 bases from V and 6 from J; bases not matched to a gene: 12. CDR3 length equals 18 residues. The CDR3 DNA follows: TGTGCCAGCAGTTCCCCCACTAGCGGGAGGCTAACCCCCGGGGAGCTGTTTTTT. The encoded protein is CASSSPTSGRLTPGELFF.

The CDR3 region has the DNA TGTGCCAGCAGTTACTCTTGGGCAACCGAGCAGTTCTTC. Its protein is CASSYSWATEQFF. The V and J genes are TRBV6-5 and TRBJ2-1; no clear D. Germline V gives CDR1 MNHEY, CDR2 SVGAGI. V was trimmed by 0 bases and J by 10 bases, leaving 10 bases between them. This CDR3 contains 13 residues.